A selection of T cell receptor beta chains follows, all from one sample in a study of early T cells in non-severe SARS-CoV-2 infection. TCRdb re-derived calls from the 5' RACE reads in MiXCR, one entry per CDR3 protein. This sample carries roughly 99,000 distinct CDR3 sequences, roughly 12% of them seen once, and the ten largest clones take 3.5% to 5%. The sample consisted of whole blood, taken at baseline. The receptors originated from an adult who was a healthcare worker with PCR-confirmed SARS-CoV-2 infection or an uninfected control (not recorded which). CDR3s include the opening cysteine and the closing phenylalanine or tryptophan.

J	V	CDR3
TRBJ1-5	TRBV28	CASSFFSGRVAGSQPQHF
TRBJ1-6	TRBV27	CASSLFGTELSSPLHF
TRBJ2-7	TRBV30	CAWSVDTSSEQYF
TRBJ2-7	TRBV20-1	CSARTLAGGSYEQYF
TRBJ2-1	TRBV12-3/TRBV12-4	CASSLKGSESSYNEQFF
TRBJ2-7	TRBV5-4	CASRRTGGASYEQYF
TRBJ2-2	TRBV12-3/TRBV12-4	CASTTRGGGAGGELFF
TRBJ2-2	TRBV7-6	CASSLVVAGTGELFF
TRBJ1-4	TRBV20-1	CSAKGTGKLFF
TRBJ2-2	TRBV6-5	CASSYNAGVHTGELFF
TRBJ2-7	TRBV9	CASSVTGTLYEQYF
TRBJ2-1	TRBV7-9	CASSPTGGATYNEQFF
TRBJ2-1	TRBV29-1	CSVDRGNEQFF
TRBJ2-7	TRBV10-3	CATVGRASYEQYF
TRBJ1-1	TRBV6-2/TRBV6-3	CASSPQDGRGGTEAFF
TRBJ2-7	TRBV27	CASSFTGARIEQYF
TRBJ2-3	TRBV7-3	CASSLIAGGIDTQYF
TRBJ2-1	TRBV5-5	CASSSGQGANNEQFF
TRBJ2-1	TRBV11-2	CASSPQAPGSSYNEQFF
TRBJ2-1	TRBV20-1	CSGVLAGVGEQFF
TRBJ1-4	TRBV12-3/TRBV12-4	CASSLLDGVREKLFF
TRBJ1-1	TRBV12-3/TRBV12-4	CASSPQTGNTEAFF
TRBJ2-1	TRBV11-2	CASTTGTHNEQFF
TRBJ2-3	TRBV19	CASRAMGLDTQYF
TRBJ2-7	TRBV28	CASSKMGGVFHEQYF
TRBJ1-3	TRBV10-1	CASSGDSQGPIYF
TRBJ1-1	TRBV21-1	CASSPRQGRRNTEAFF
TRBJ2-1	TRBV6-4	CASSELGTSGWDPYNEQFF
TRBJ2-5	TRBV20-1	CSARLPGYRREWGTQYF
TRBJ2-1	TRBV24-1	CATGLAGKQFF
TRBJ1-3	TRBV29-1	CSVAGAGNTIYF
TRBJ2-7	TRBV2	CASEGLAGVGQYF
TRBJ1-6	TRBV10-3	CAITATANSPLHF
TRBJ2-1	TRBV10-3	CAISEGGRNLYNEQFF
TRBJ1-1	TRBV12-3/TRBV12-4	CASSLIQGYMAEAFF
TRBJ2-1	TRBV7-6	CASSSKDEQFF
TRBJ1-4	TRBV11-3	CASSVTGGKGNEKLFF
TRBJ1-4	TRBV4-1	CASSRIGLGRKLFF
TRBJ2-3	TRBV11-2	CASSLQAAPTDTQYF
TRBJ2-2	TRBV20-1	CSAKSAAQGLAITGELFF